This T cell receptor (beta chain) stems from a study of blood T cell repertoires in COVID-19. On the study more broadly: Spain, Italy and the United States supplied samples that represented acute and convalescent COVID-19. T cells, B-cell-depleted T cells, or PBMCs provided the cDNA or gDNA that served as material.

This CDR3 region has 13 residues. CDR1 and CDR2 (germline): SGHRS, YFSETQ. Trimming stripped 1 base from V and 9 bases from J, with 13 bases between. Study processing details: Amplified reference gene primers provided the basis for estimating nucleated cell counts. Clones were sequenced by immunoSEQ multiplex PCR, and TCRdb holds only the in-frame ones, with some missing. Clone size and the V and J calls come from that table; the DNA yielded D and trimming. The repertoire holds 90,000 to 120,000 clones, approximately 90% seen once, with approximately 6.8% in the top ten. The sequenced sample was peripheral blood. This clonotype was sampled from a man in his fifties or sixties with active or convalescent COVID-19. The chain couples TRBV5-1 to TRBJ2-5; tentative D call: TRBD2 (6 bases). In nucleotides, the CDR3 is TGCGCCAGCAGCTTGAGTCTAGCGAGGGCCCAGTACTTC. It encodes CASSLSLARAQYF.